The 14 T cell receptor beta chains presented below share a single source sample, sequenced in a study of shared clonotypes between healthy human individuals. Profiled with immunoSEQ multiplex PCR; TCRdb holds only in-frame clones, not every one. The sample contains about 2.1 million clones, just over 90% of which appear only once. Cells designated naive CD8 were CD45RO-negative and were positively selected for CCR7, with terminally differentiated effector memory CD45RA+ cells excluded. The material sequenced was naive CD8+ T cells from PBMCs. These receptors were obtained from a man aged 18-30 years in good health. Some clones in this sample may be carry-over from other donors' samples.

V is TRBV6-4 and J is TRBJ2-6, with TRBD2 matching over 7 bases. The junction had 16 bases not matched to a gene; V was cut back by 9 bases and J by 2 bases. The CDR3 contains 18 residues. CDR1 MRHNA and CDR2 SNTAGT come from the germline V gene. CDR3 in amino acids: CARSLTGLSIAGANVLTF. The CDR3 bases are TGTGCCAGGAGTTTGACGGGACTATCAATTGCTGGGGCCAACGTCCTGACTTTC.

The DNA of the CDR3 is TGCAGCGTTGAAGATCAATCCGTGAACTATGGCTACACCTTC. It yields the protein CSVEDQSVNYGYTF. The chain employs TRBV29-1 and TRBJ1-2; D is unresolved. Trimming took 0 bases from V and 2 from J, leaving 10 bases between them. The CDR3 extends over 14 amino acids. CDR1 and CDR2 (germline): SQVTM, ANQGSEA.

V is TRBV6-5 and J is TRBJ2-5; unclear D gene. This CDR3 region has 12 residues. V was clipped by 8 bases and J by 5 bases, with 12 bases between them. Per the germline V gene, CDR1 is MNHEY and CDR2 is SVGAGI. The CDR3 region has the DNA TGTGCCAGCGGGAAGATATGGGAGACCCAGTACTTC. As protein: CASGKIWETQYF.

This chain connects TRBV28 to TRBJ2-5; the D gene could be TRBD1 or TRBD2 (5 bases each). CDR1 and CDR2 from the germline V gene are MDHEN and SYDVKM. Trimming removed 4 bases from V and 6 bases from J, with 18 bases in between. The CDR3 loop spans 15 amino acids. The CDR3 spells CASSYLPGPRQTQYF. CDR3 sequence (DNA): TGTGCCAGCAGTTACCTCCCGGGACCCCGCCAGACCCAGTACTTC.

V usage is TRBV29-1 and J usage is TRBJ2-7; 12 positions agree with TRBD2. This CDR3 has 14 residues. From germline, CDR1 is SQVTM and CDR2 ANQGSEA. The trim removed 7 bases at V and 1 base at J, leaving 5 bases unmatched. The CDR3 DNA is TGCAGCGGCTTGACTAGCGGGGGTTCCTACGAGCAGTACTTC. Encoded protein: CSGLTSGGSYEQYF.

The gene calls are TRBV6-6 and TRBJ2-2; possible D gene TRBD2, 6 bases. The V and J ends lost 0 bases and 5 bases respectively, with 7 bases between them. The CDR3 has 14 residues. The germline V gene has CDR1 MNHNY and CDR2 SVGAGI (reference sequence). The CDR3 here is CASSYSEGTGELFF. CDR3 sequence (DNA): TGTGCCAGCAGTTACTCGGAGGGGACCGGGGAGCTGTTTTTT.

The J gene is TRBJ2-1, the V gene TRBV13, with TRBD1 matching over 7 bases. Germline V gene data show CDR1 as PRHDT and CDR2 as FYEKMQ (reference sequence). The CDR3 has 15 amino acids. Losses at the gene ends were 5 bases for V and 7 bases for J; bases not matched to a gene: 11. CDR3 coding DNA: TGTGCCAGCAGCCCCGGGACAGCCCTAGGGAATGAGCAGTTCTTC. It codes for CASSPGTALGNEQFF.

This rearrangement joins TRBV6-5 to TRBJ1-5; 8 nucleotides line up with TRBD1. This CDR3 has 15 amino acids. Per germline, CDR1 MNHEY and CDR2 SVGAGI. After removal of 6 bases from V and 7 bases from J, the junction contained 11 bases not matched to a gene. The CDR3 sequence is CASSYDRGIGQPQHF. DNA for the CDR3: TGTGCCAGCAGCTATGACAGGGGTATCGGACAGCCCCAGCATTTT.

The chain is built from TRBV27 and TRBJ1-1; tentatively, D is TRBD1 (6 bases). Germline CDR1 is MNHEY and CDR2 is SMNVEV (reference sequence). There are 14 residues in the CDR3. V shed 7 bases and J shed 4 bases, with 16 bases lying between them. The CDR3: CASNRQVRGTEAFF. CDR3 DNA sequence: TGTGCCAGCAATAGACAGGTCCGGGGCACTGAAGCTTTCTTT.

CDR3: CASSPAGWNEQFF. The CDR3 DNA reads TGTGCCAGCAGCCCGGCAGGTTGGAATGAGCAGTTCTTC. The chain recombines TRBV5-4 with TRBJ2-1; D is ambiguous. Trimming removed 4 bases at V and 7 bases at J, with 12 bases between. In germline, CDR1 is SGHNT, CDR2 YYREEE (reference sequence). There are 13 residues in the CDR3.

The chain carries TRBV4-1 and TRBJ2-2, with 11 nucleotides matching TRBD2. J gave up 5 bases and V 0 bases, and 11 bases lay outside the gene matches. Germline values: CDR1 MGHRA, CDR2 YSYEKL. This CDR3 is built from 19 residues. CDR3 amino acids: CASSQDPPASGRRTGELFF. As DNA, the CDR3 is TGCGCCAGCAGCCAAGATCCCCCAGCTAGCGGGAGGAGAACCGGGGAGCTGTTTTTT.

CDR3 amino acids: CASSSSGSEEETQYF. The CDR3 region has the DNA TGTGCCAGCAGCTCCAGCGGGAGTGAAGAAGAGACCCAGTACTTC. This chain uses TRBV7-9 with TRBJ2-5; the match to TRBD2 covers 8 bases. Per germline, CDR1 SEHNR and CDR2 FQNEAQ (reference sequence). The CDR3 is made up of 15 amino acids. The J segment lost 3 bases and the V segment lost 4 bases, leaving 7 bases of the junction unmatched.

The chain recombines TRBV4-1 with TRBJ2-7; possibly TRBD2 for D (6 bases). V lost 0 bases, J lost 2 bases, and 11 bases lay in between. Per germline, CDR1 MGHRA and CDR2 YSYEKL. This CDR3 contains 15 residues. The CDR3 region is CASSQDRLGPYEQYF. The CDR3 DNA is TGCGCCAGCAGCCAAGATAGACTAGGACCCTACGAGCAGTACTTC.

The V and J genes are TRBV6-5 and TRBJ2-1; D possibly corresponds to TRBD2 (5 bases). The CDR3 loop spans 14 amino acids. Germline loops: CDR1 MNHEY, CDR2 SVGAGI. V gave up 0 bases and J gave up 5 bases, with 8 bases separating them. The CDR3 DNA reads as TGTGCCAGCAGTTACTCCATTAGCGACAATGAGCAGTTCTTC. Translating it yields CASSYSISDNEQFF.